One T cell receptor (beta chain) is described in this entry. This clonotype was detected only a few times. Its antigen has not been determined. One base away there is no much larger clone; base qualities are not given. Patients chosen for sequencing had shown expansion of CD8+CD57+ cells by flow cytometry. All patients had severe acquired aplastic anemia diagnosed by International Study of Aplastic Anemia and Agranulocytosis and Camitta criteria. At the time blood was sampled, none of the patients had received any therapy. In the study, sorted CD4+ and CD8+ blood T cells from patients with severe aplastic anemia and from healthy subjects underwent deep sequencing of TCR repertoires. In the USA, patient enrollment took place under clinicaltrials.gov protocols 00001620, 01623167, 00001397, 00071045, 00081523 and 00961064. Ficoll-Paque density gradient centrifugation was used to isolate peripheral blood mononuclear cells. Before DNA extraction, CD4+ and CD8+ T cells were sorted with FACS or magnetic beads.

TCR beta VDJ combination and CDR3 sequence profiling used genomic DNA as the template. An Illumina HiSeq 2000 was used for TCR repertoire sequencing. As for the original processing: Repertoires were assessed using TRBV/TRBJ rearrangement plots, CDR3 size and DJ length profiles, and Simpson's diversity index. The immunodominant clone was defined as the most abundant DNA sequence in deep sequencing data. CDR3 amino acid sequences were checked for sharing across subjects and were also compared against the VDJdb database and published repertoires. TCRdb reprocessing: public reads trimmed at Q25 with fastp, clones called with MiXCR, in-frame beta chains kept. Each entry is one CDR3 protein sequence, shown with its most common DNA and genes. These V and J calls are TCRdb output, not the study's own analysis. For this sample there are around 150,000 distinct CDR3 sequences; 60% to 80% appear just once. Of the sample, about 50% falls within the top ten clones.

The data were taken from a study of CD8+CD57+ T cells in acquired aplastic anemia (dated by TCRdb to 2016 to 2019). Broadly, across the study: A mean of roughly 2.9 ug of DNA, ranging from roughly 0.18 to 30 ug, was extracted from sorted CD4+ and CD8+ cells. CD8+CD57+ expansion was defined as a frequency above the mean frequency observed in healthy subjects. The investigation overall reported the following: No significant difference in CD8+ Simpson's diversity was found between patients and healthy controls (P=0.060). Although under 35 CD8+ CDR3 sequences were shared by patients and controls, these sequences appeared highly expressed in patients and within the immunodominant clones of patients.

The receptor's source is a human donor with aplastic anemia. Sample: sorted CD4+, CD8+, or CD8+CD57+ T cells (not recorded which) from PBMCs.

CDR3 sequence: CSARDFAGGTAGELFF. The nucleotide sequence is TGCAGTGCTAGAGATTTCGCGGGGGGCACCGCCGGGGAGCTGTTTTTT. Recombination linked TRBV20-1 to TRBJ2-2, with 8 bases in between that match TRBD2. CDR1 and CDR2, per the germline V gene (reference sequence), are DFQATT and SNEGSKA. Reading from cysteine to phenylalanine, the CDR3 counts 16 amino acids. Kept here is only the CDR3 DNA, which spans 48 bases and is read in frame from base 1. From V the trimming removes 0 bases and from J it removes 6 bases, while the gene matches leave 9 bases of the junction unaccounted for.